The T cell receptor (beta chain) under discussion was sequenced for a study of blood T cell repertoires in COVID-19. Study in general: Sites in the United States, Italy and Spain provided acute and convalescent COVID-19 samples. T cells, B-cell-depleted T cells, or PBMCs supplied cDNA or gDNA.

The germline CDR1 and CDR2 sequences are ENHRY and SYGVKD. The V gene end was trimmed by 7 bases and the J gene end by 2 bases; junction bases not matched to a gene: 8. The length of the CDR3 is 15 residues. This clone was observed a single time. As processed by the authors: It was from reference gene primer amplification that nucleated cell counts were estimated. Here immunoSEQ multiplex PCR was the method, and the copy in TCRdb shows in-frame clones only, minus some. For V, J and clone size, that table is used; D and trimming come from the DNA. The repertoire consists of over 100,000 clones, with about 79% occurring once and the leading ten covering approximately 3.3%.

This receptor was obtained from a woman of 80 years or more with active or convalescent COVID-19. The chain is built from TRBV10-3 and TRBJ1-3; 7 bases match TRBD1. The sample comprised peripheral blood. The CDR3 DNA follows: TGTGCCATCAAGAAACAGGGGATTGCTGGAAACACCATATATTTT. Protein product: CAIKKQGIAGNTIYF.